The 32 T cell receptor beta chains below were found in one sample sequenced in a study of CD8+ T cells in alopecia areata. RNA was extracted and reverse transcribed into cDNA as the sequencing template. Data came from immunoSEQ multiplex PCR; TCRdb stores just in-frame clones and leaves some out. This sample carries around 290,000 clones, none of them present only once. CD4, CD8alpha, NKG2D, NKG2ACE and other markers were used to sort pooled cutaneous lymph node cells. Sequencing was done on a sample of CD4+ T cells sorted from a lymph node. The receptors here all came from a C3H/HeJ mouse with alopecia areata. As its MHC haplotype, the strain has H2-k.

As concerns this clone: Gene names denote mouse genes. Read sequence stops 4 residues before the CDR3 end, and the germline J gene provides the missing end. V is TRBV31 and J is TRBJ2-1; D perhaps matches TRBD2 (7 bases). This CDR3 is built from 15 residues. V was cut by 2 bases and J by 0 bases, with 11 bases left in between. In germline, CDR1 is GKSSPN, CDR2 SITVG. The CDR3 DNA, read in part, is TGTGCCTGGAGTTCTGGGGGCCATAACTATGCT. It is translated as CAWSSGGHNYA. The whole CDR3 sequence reads CAWSSGGHNYAEQFF.

This clone was counted a few times. The genes and germline here are from mouse. The CDR3 end falls 3 residues outside the read, so it is completed with the germline J gene. The J gene is TRBJ1-6, the V gene TRBV19; 7 bases are shared with TRBD1. TRBJ1-6 is reported as an ORF; its role is uncertain. The J segment lost 7 bases and the V segment lost 6 bases, leaving 4 bases of the junction unmatched. CDR3 length: 13 amino acids. Germline lookup yields CDR1 FNHDT and CDR2 SITEND (reference sequence). The sequenced CDR3 bases are TGTGCCAGCATCGGGACAGAAAATTCGCCC. This sequence encodes CASIGTENSP. The CDR3, in full, reads CASIGTENSPLYF.

This clone was seen only a few times. The gene symbols are mouse symbols. The read ends 4 residues before the CDR3 terminus; that terminus is restored from the germline J gene. The chain carries TRBV13-3 and TRBJ2-5; 7 nucleotides agree with TRBD2. Germline V gives CDR1 NNHDY, CDR2 SYVADS. The CDR3 is 14 amino acids. The CDR3 DNA, read in part, is TGTGCCAGCAGTGTTGGGGGGTCAGGAGAC. Translation: CASSVGGSGD. The whole CDR3 is CASSVGGSGDTQYF. The full variable domain, its missing parts supplied by reference TRBV13-3 and TRBJ2-5, is EAAVTQSPRSKVAVTGGKVTLSCHQTNNHDYMYWYRQDTGHGLRLIHYSYVADSTEKGDIPDGYKASRPSQENFSLILELASLSQTAVYFCASSVGGSGDTQYFGPGTRLLVL.

Points on this clone: The listed genes are named as in mouse. The read comes to an end 3 residues before the CDR3 does, leaving the germline J gene to fill in the end. The chain joins TRBV13-1 to TRBJ1-6; D is unresolved. TRBJ1-6 is sorted into the ORF group, with uncertain function. Germline loops: CDR1 NSHNY, CDR2 SYGAGN. The length of the CDR3 is 13 residues. V lost 0 bases and J 8 bases, leaving 6 bases between the germline ends. The part of the CDR3 DNA that was read is TGTGCCAGCAGTGATGCACCAGATTCGCCC. It codes for CASSDAPDSP. The full CDR3 protein reads CASSDAPDSPLYF.

Of note for this clone: The germline and genes are mouse ones. The read ends 3 residues early relative to the CDR3; the germline J gene fills the gap. The J gene is TRBJ1-6, the V gene TRBV19, with 7 bases fitting TRBD1. TRBJ1-6 is an ORF, and what it does is uncertain. V shed 5 bases and J 4 bases; nucleotides not matched to a gene: 3. The germline V gene has CDR1 FNHDT and CDR2 SITEND (reference sequence). The CDR3 runs 14 residues. The part of the CDR3 DNA that was read is TGTGCCAGCAGCCCGGACAGGTATAATTCGCCC. Translation: CASSPDRYNSP. The full CDR3 reads CASSPDRYNSPLYF.

This clone was found a few times. Mouse names are used for the genes. The read is 4 residues too short to cover the CDR3 end, so that end is filled in from the germline J gene. The chain uses TRBV12-1 and TRBJ2-7; 12 positions match TRBD2. The CDR3 is 13 amino acids. CDR1 is SGHSN, CDR2 HYEKVE, per germline. Partial CDR3 DNA: TGTGCCCGACCCGGGACTGGGGGGTAT. Encoded protein: CARPGTGGY. The whole CDR3 region reads CARPGTGGYEQYF.

This clone was seen a handful of times. The listed genes are named as in mouse. The sequenced fragment ends 4 residues before the CDR3 boundary, so the rest is inferred from the germline J gene. The chain combines TRBV19 with TRBJ2-5, with 8 bases aligning to TRBD1. The CDR3 length is 13 residues. Germline-derived CDR1 and CDR2 are FNHDT and SITEND (reference sequence). CDR3 DNA, as far as it was read: TGTGCCAGCGCCAGGGGGCCAGTGGAC. Translating it yields CASARGPVD. The whole CDR3 protein is CASARGPVDTQYF. The variable domain in full, with the rest retrieved from reference TRBV19 and TRBJ2-5, is GGIITQTPKFLIGQEGQKLTLKCQQNFNHDTMYWYRQDSGKGLRLIYYSITENDLQKGDLSEGYDASREKKSSFSLTVTSAQKNEMAVFLCASARGPVDTQYFGPGTRLLVL.

This clone has just a few counts. Genes and germline are mouse. The read stops 3 residues short of the end of the CDR3; the missing end is completed from the germline J gene. This chain joins TRBV3 and TRBJ1-6; D is uncertain. TRBJ1-6 is assigned to the ORF class and has an uncertain function. CDR3 length: 16 amino acids. Between the trimmed V and J ends, which lost 2 bases and 0 bases, there was a span of 8 bases. Germline V lookup: CDR1 SNHLY, CDR2 FYNGKV (reference sequence). The CDR3 loop reads CASSLLWGSYNSPLYF. CDR3 DNA (partial): TGTGCCAGCAGCTTACTCTGGGGTTCCTATAATTCGCCC.

Regarding this clone: The gene symbols are mouse symbols. With the read ending 4 residues before the CDR3 end, the germline J gene is used to fill in that end. The sample has other DNA sequences that encode this CDR3 too. The chain links TRBV1 to TRBJ1-2; D is undetermined. This CDR3 comprises 15 residues. Trimming removed 0 bases at V and 0 bases at J, with 8 bases between. Germline values: CDR1 NSQYPW, CDR2 LRSPGD (reference sequence). The CDR3 spells CTCSADRHPNSDYTF. Incomplete CDR3 DNA: TGCACCTGCAGTGCAGATCGACACCCAAACTCC.

Turning to this clone: Any gene name here is a mouse gene name. The DNA read from the CDR3 is TGTGCCAGCAGGAGACAGATCTATGCT. This gives the protein CASRRQIYA. The whole CDR3 protein reads CASRRQIYAEQFF. The V call is TRBV13-1, the J call TRBJ2-1; possibly TRBD1 for D (5 bases). The CDR3 end lies 4 residues beyond the end of the read and is filled in from the germline J gene. The CDR3 length is 13 residues. Germline V gene data show CDR1 as NSHNY and CDR2 as SYGAGN. V dropped 5 bases and J dropped 3 bases, with 9 bases sitting between them.

This clone has just a few counts. Germline and genes here are mouse. Sequencing ends 4 residues short of the CDR3 end; the germline J gene provides the rest. V gene TRBV5 combines with J gene TRBJ2-3, with D perhaps matching TRBD1 (6 bases). Per germline, CDR1 LGHNA and CDR2 YNLKQL (reference sequence). The length of the CDR3 is 16 residues. The V and J ends lost 0 bases and 1 base respectively, with 11 bases between them. The CDR3 is CASSQDRGSRAETLYF. The covered CDR3 bases are TGTGCCAGCAGCCAAGATAGGGGGTCCCGTGCAGAA.

For this clone: Any gene name here is a mouse gene name. From the germline J gene comes the end of the CDR3, since the read stops 4 residues before it. This chain joins TRBV14 and TRBJ2-5; D possibly corresponds to TRBD2 (5 bases). The CDR3 totals 17 residues. Germline V gene lookup returns CDR1 SGHDT and CDR2 FRDEAV. The DNA read from the CDR3 is TGTGCCAGCAGTTCCCACCTATCCGAAAGCTGGGCGGAC. Amino acids: CASSSHLSESWAD. The entire CDR3 protein is CASSSHLSESWADTQYF.

On this clone: The genes and germline here are from mouse. The read stops 4 residues short of the end of the CDR3; the missing end is completed from the germline J gene. Additional DNA sequences in this sample encode the identical CDR3. The chain couples TRBV13-1 to TRBJ2-5, with 10 bases lining up with TRBD2. Germline CDR1 reads NSHNY; CDR2 reads SYGAGN. There are 12 residues in the CDR3. The CDR3 DNA, read in part, is TGTGCCAGCCGGGACTGGGGAGAC. It is translated as CASRDWGD. Given in full, the CDR3 is CASRDWGDTQYF.

A remark on this clone: The genes are named according to mouse. From the germline J gene comes the end of the CDR3, since the read stops 4 residues before it. The chain recombines TRBV19 with TRBJ2-1; 10 bases agree with TRBD2. V shed 5 bases and J 1 base; nucleotides not matched to a gene: 3. CDR1 and CDR2 from the germline V gene are FNHDT and SITEND (reference sequence). The CDR3 is 15 amino acids. The CDR3 loop is CASRDWGSNYAEQFF. Partial CDR3 DNA: TGTGCCAGCAGGGACTGGGGGTCGAACTATGCT.

This clone was detected ten times or more. All gene names here are mouse names. The read falls 4 residues short of the CDR3 end, and the missing part is taken from the germline J gene. The sample contains more than one DNA sequence encoding this CDR3. V usage is TRBV1 and J usage is TRBJ2-1, with 7 bases matching TRBD1. The CDR3 runs to 14 residues. Per germline, CDR1 NSQYPW and CDR2 LRSPGD (reference sequence). Unmatched junction bases numbered 2, after V lost 3 bases and J lost 3 bases. The DNA read from the CDR3 is TGCACCTGCAGTGCCGGGACAGTCTATGCT. This encodes CTCSAGTVYA. The full-length CDR3 reads as CTCSAGTVYAEQFF. Looking up the rest from reference TRBV1 and TRBJ2-1 gives the full variable domain: VTLLEQNPRWRLVPRGQAVNLRCILKNSQYPWMSWYQQDLQKQLQWLFTLRSPGDKEVKSLPGADYLATRVTDTELRLQVANMSQGRTLYCTCSAGTVYAEQFFGPGTRLTVL.

Concerning this clone itself: The listed genes are named as in mouse. The read finishes 4 residues shy of the CDR3 end, and the germline J gene is used to complete it. The chain uses TRBV19 and TRBJ2-3; no clear D gene. The germline gives CDR1 FNHDT, CDR2 SITEND (reference sequence). This CDR3 contains 13 residues. V dropped 0 bases and J dropped 3 bases, with 5 bases sitting between them. The sequenced CDR3 bases are TGTGCCAGCAGTATAGTTTGGGCAGAA. Translation: CASSIVWAE. The CDR3, in full, reads CASSIVWAETLYF.

This clone came up a few times. Mouse gene names apply. The CDR3 bases that were read are TGTGCCAGCAGTCAGACTGGGGGGAACACCGGG. Protein product: CASSQTGGNTG. The CDR3 in its entirety is CASSQTGGNTGQLYF. The gene calls are TRBV13-1 and TRBJ2-2; 10 positions match TRBD2. The read stops 4 residues short of the end of the CDR3; the missing end is completed from the germline J gene. Germline CDR1 is NSHNY and CDR2 is SYGAGN. Trimming cost V 4 bases and J 2 bases; bases outside gene matches: 2. This CDR3 has 15 residues.

Only a few counts were recorded for this clone. Gene names follow the mouse nomenclature. This sample also contains other DNA sequences that code for the same CDR3. CDR3 protein: CASSSGTGSAETLYF. The sequenced CDR3 bases are TGTGCCAGCAGTTCTGGGACAGGGAGTGCAGAA. This chain joins TRBV19 and TRBJ2-3; 9 bases line up with TRBD1. The sequence runs out 4 residues before the end of the CDR3; the remainder is reconstructed from the germline J gene. The germline gives CDR1 FNHDT, CDR2 SITEND (reference sequence). V was pared by 4 bases and J by 0 bases, with 3 bases of the junction left unmatched. CDR3 length: 15 amino acids.

This clone has more than one count but fewer than ten. Gene labels here are mouse ones. Sequencing ends 4 residues short of the CDR3 end; the germline J gene provides the rest. The same CDR3 can be traced to other DNA sequences in this sample. The chain carries TRBV13-1 and TRBJ2-5; D is unclear. V was clipped by 0 bases and J by 2 bases, with 4 bases between them. This CDR3 contains 13 residues. The germline gives CDR1 NSHNY, CDR2 SYGAGN. This CDR3 is CASSDARQDTQYF. CDR3 bases read: TGTGCCAGCAGTGATGCTCGCCAAGAC.

Comments on this clone: Gene names follow the mouse nomenclature. The read halts 4 residues ahead of the CDR3 end, with the missing end drawn from the germline J gene. The same CDR3 also results from other DNA sequences found in this sample. The chain joins TRBV13-1 to TRBJ2-7, with 7 bases that match TRBD2. CDR1 is NSHNY and CDR2 is SYGAGN in the germline V gene. There are 13 residues in the CDR3. CDR3 DNA, as far as it was read: TGTGCCAGCAGTGATAGTGGGGGGTAT. Translated: CASSDSGGY. The whole CDR3 protein is CASSDSGGYEQYF.

In regard to this clone: Genes and germline are mouse. The read terminates 3 residues ahead of where the CDR3 ends, so the germline J gene completes it. V usage is TRBV31 and J usage is TRBJ1-6, with D perhaps matching TRBD1 (5 bases). Being an ORF, TRBJ1-6 has a function that is uncertain. Germline CDR1 is GKSSPN and CDR2 is SITVG. Trimming pared 5 bases from V and 1 base from J, leaving 9 bases between. The CDR3 spans 14 residues. CDR3 amino acids: CAWGQTSYNSPLYF. The sequenced CDR3 bases are TGTGCCTGGGGACAAACCTCCTATAATTCGCCC.

This clone turned up a few times. Gene names and germline match the mouse. The read falls 4 residues short of the CDR3 end, and the missing part is taken from the germline J gene. V usage is TRBV1 and J usage is TRBJ2-2; no reliable D call. The length of the CDR3 is 14 residues. The germline V gene encodes CDR1 NSQYPW and CDR2 LRSPGD (reference sequence). Between the trimmed V and J ends, which lost 6 bases and 0 bases, there was a span of 8 bases. Partial CDR3 DNA: TGCACCTGCAGAGACAATTCAAACACCGGG. It specifies CTCRDNSNTG. The whole CDR3 reads CTCRDNSNTGQLYF.

This clone was seen only a few times. Gene names are the mouse ones. The CDR3 goes on 4 residues after the read ends, and that part is filled in from the germline J gene. The same CDR3 also results from other DNA sequences found in this sample. The V call is TRBV5, the J call TRBJ2-2; D is unclear. The CDR3 extends over 13 amino acids. Germline V gives CDR1 LGHNA, CDR2 YNLKQL (reference sequence). The V end was cut by 4 bases, the J end by 5 bases, with 8 bases between. Incomplete CDR3 DNA: TGTGCCAGCAGCCTTCAAGGGACCGGG. Translated, it gives CASSLQGTG. The whole CDR3 protein reads CASSLQGTGQLYF.

About this clone: The gene names here belong to mouse. From the germline J gene comes the end of the CDR3, since the read stops 4 residues before it. The V gene is TRBV13-2, the J gene TRBJ2-7, with D uncertain. CDR1 NNHNN and CDR2 SYGAGS come from the germline V gene (reference sequence). The CDR3 totals 11 residues. The sequenced part of the CDR3 DNA is TGTGCCAGCGGTGTTCAGTAT. Translation gives CASGVQY. The CDR3 as a whole reads CASGVQYEQYF.

Remarks on this clone: Gene names and germline match the mouse. From the germline J gene comes the end of the CDR3, since the read stops 4 residues before it. The J gene is TRBJ1-2, the V gene TRBV29; 9 bases match TRBD1. Germline V gives CDR1 MSHET, CDR2 SYDVDS. The V gene end was trimmed by 4 bases and the J gene end by 3 bases; junction bases not matched to a gene: 3. The CDR3 covers 14 residues. The CDR3 loop reads CASSSTGGDSDYTF. CDR3 bases read: TGTGCTAGCAGTTCGACAGGGGGGGACTCC. The full variable domain, its missing parts supplied by reference TRBV29 and TRBJ1-2, is DMKVTQMPRYLIKRMGENVLLECGQDMSHETMYWYRQDPGLGLQLIYISYDVDSNSEGDIPKGYRVSRKKREHFSLILDSAKTNQTSVYFCASSSTGGDSDYTFGSGTRLLVI.

Points on this clone: The germline and genes are mouse ones. The sequence runs out 4 residues before the end of the CDR3; the remainder is reconstructed from the germline J gene. The chain has TRBV19 and TRBJ2-7, with D perhaps matching TRBD1 (6 bases). This CDR3 has 13 amino acids. Germline V gene lookup returns CDR1 FNHDT and CDR2 SITEND (reference sequence). The CDR3 DNA, read in part, is TGTGCCAGCAGTCCCCGGACAGAATAT. This gives the protein CASSPRTEY. The whole CDR3 protein is CASSPRTEYEQYF. The whole variable domain, remainder taken from reference TRBV19 and TRBJ2-7, is GGIITQTPKFLIGQEGQKLTLKCQQNFNHDTMYWYRQDSGKGLRLIYYSITENDLQKGDLSEGYDASREKKSSFSLTVTSAQKNEMAVFLCASSPRTEYEQYFGPGTRLTVL.

Notes on this clone: The gene names given are mouse names. With the read ending 3 residues before the CDR3 end, the germline J gene is used to fill in that end. The J gene is TRBJ1-6, the V gene TRBV1; 7 positions agree with TRBD1. TRBJ1-6 is placed among ORFs of uncertain function. V lost 0 bases to trimming and J lost 5 bases; unmatched junction nucleotides: 1. This CDR3 has 15 amino acids. Germline loops: CDR1 NSQYPW, CDR2 LRSPGD (reference sequence). CDR3 bases read: TGCACCTGCAGTGCAGATGGGACAGATAATTCGCCC. It encodes CTCSADGTDNSP. The CDR3, in full, reads CTCSADGTDNSPLYF.

Concerning this clone itself: Genes here carry mouse names. Read data end 4 residues before the CDR3 end; the end is taken from the germline J gene. This rearrangement joins TRBV13-1 to TRBJ2-1; D is perhaps TRBD1 (6 bases). There are 13 residues in the CDR3. Deletions cut 1 base from V and 6 bases from J, with 8 bases between. The germline V gene encodes CDR1 NSHNY and CDR2 SYGAGN. The part of the CDR3 DNA that was read is TGTGCCAGCAGTGATTACAGGGCTGCT. Translating gives CASSDYRAA. The CDR3 as a whole reads CASSDYRAAEQFF.

A remark on this clone: Mouse gene names and germline throughout. The read ends 4 residues early relative to the CDR3; the germline J gene fills the gap. The sample contains more than one DNA sequence encoding this CDR3. The genes are TRBV19 and TRBJ1-2, with a tentative D call TRBD1 (6 bases). CDR1 and CDR2 (germline): FNHDT, SITEND (reference sequence). The CDR3 spans 15 residues. Trimming took off 3 bases at V and 0 bases at J, with 12 bases between the two ends. The part of the CDR3 DNA that was read is TGTGCCAGCAGTACCCCGGGACACGCAAACTCC. Its protein is CASSTPGHANS. The whole CDR3 is CASSTPGHANSDYTF.

This clone was observed a handful of times. Genes here carry mouse names. Read sequence stops 4 residues before the CDR3 end, and the germline J gene provides the missing end. Additional DNA sequences in this sample encode the identical CDR3. The V and J genes are TRBV13-1 and TRBJ2-5; D might be TRBD2 (6 bases). The V end lost 0 bases, the J end lost 3 bases, and 8 bases lay between the germline ends. The CDR3 is made up of 14 amino acids. Germline V gives CDR1 NSHNY, CDR2 SYGAGN. The part of the CDR3 DNA that was read is TGTGCCAGCAGTGATGCAGGACTGCAAGAC. This codes for CASSDAGLQD. The whole CDR3 sequence is CASSDAGLQDTQYF.

Concerning this clone: Here the gene names and germline are mouse. Read data end 4 residues before the CDR3 end; the end is taken from the germline J gene. The chain joins TRBV1 to TRBJ2-5; 11 bases fit TRBD1. CDR1 is NSQYPW and CDR2 is LRSPGD in the germline V gene (reference sequence). This CDR3 region has 16 residues. The part of the CDR3 DNA that was read is TGCACCTGCAGTGCACAGGGACAGGGGGTAGGAGAC. Translation: CTCSAQGQGVGD. The entire CDR3 protein is CTCSAQGQGVGDTQYF.

Comment on this clone: Mouse names are used for the genes. From the germline J gene comes the end of the CDR3, since the read stops 4 residues before it. The chain carries TRBV1 and TRBJ1-2; D gene uncertain. The CDR3 has 15 amino acids. V lost 0 bases to trimming and J lost 0 bases, with 8 bases between them. Germline V lookup: CDR1 NSQYPW, CDR2 LRSPGD (reference sequence). CDR3 DNA (partial): TGCACCTGCAGTGCAGAATCACAGCCAAACTCC. This codes for CTCSAESQPNS. The complete CDR3 protein is CTCSAESQPNSDYTF. Drawing the rest from reference TRBV1 and TRBJ1-2, the complete variable domain is VTLLEQNPRWRLVPRGQAVNLRCILKNSQYPWMSWYQQDLQKQLQWLFTLRSPGDKEVKSLPGADYLATRVTDTELRLQVANMSQGRTLYCTCSAESQPNSDYTFGSGTRLLVI.